This T cell receptor (beta chain) came from a study of CD8 T cells in Susac syndrome. Overall study results and limits: The Susac syndrome CD4+ T cell repertoires displayed no clonal expansion.

Details on this clonotype: Its target is unknown.

After removal of 0 bases from V and 4 bases from J, the junction contained 3 bases not matched to a gene. Germline-derived CDR1 and CDR2 are SGDLS and YYNGEE. The CDR3 extends over 14 amino acids. An amount of RNA that ranged from roughly 0.5 to 1 ug was reverse transcribed with random hexamers. Coverage of TCR beta CDR3 amplification by immunoSEQ multiplex PCR extended to 54 Vbeta and 13 Jbeta. From the immunoSEQ multiplex PCR reads, TCRdb called clonotypes with MiXCR, one entry per CDR3 protein. The sample yields 180,000 or so distinct CDR3 sequences, roughly 94% seen once. Sequencing of TCR beta was carried out in blood CD8+ and CD4+ T cells. TEMRA cells were FACS-enriched, unlike CD8+ and CD4+ T cells, which were negatively isolated.

The specimen sequenced was CD4+ T cells from PBMCs. The genes are TRBV9 and TRBJ2-5; 7 bases line up with TRBD1. The clonotype originates from a human donor with Susac syndrome. CDR3 sequence reads: CASSVEAGGETQYF. In DNA form, the CDR3 reads TGTGCCAGCAGCGTAGAGGCAGGGGGAGAGACCCAGTACTTC.